This T cell receptor (beta chain) was recorded in a study of T cell responses to AZD1222 COVID-19 vaccine. Measured with immunoSEQ multiplex PCR; TCRdb has only the in-frame clones, and not every one. The top ten hold about 4.9% of the sample, which has under 110,000 clones, 90% seen once. V was pared by 8 bases and J by 0 bases, with 14 bases between. The CDR3 length is 15 residues. CDR1 is MNHEY, CDR2 SVGAGI, per germline. The sequence was obtained from an adult in good health. The chain recombines TRBV6-5 with TRBJ2-1; perhaps TRBD1 as D (6 bases). The source material was peripheral blood, sampled on day 0 of AZD1222 vaccination. CDR3 protein: CASRQNRVSYNEQFF. In nucleotides, the CDR3 is TGTGCCAGCCGACAGAACAGGGTCTCCTACAATGAGCAGTTCTTC.